The 8 T cell receptor beta chains reported below all come from one sample, sequenced in a study of blood T cell repertoires in COVID-19. Method: immunoSEQ multiplex PCR; TCRdb's copy keeps in-frame clones and lacks some. The sample holds around 310,000 clones, 90% seen once. Sequenced: peripheral blood. Receptors originate from a woman between 35 and 50 years old with COVID-19, enrolled during active disease.

V is TRBV3-1 (or the pseudogene TRBV3-2) and J is TRBJ1-1; D not certain. The CDR3 is 11 amino acids. Between the trimmed V and J ends, which lost 1 base and 8 bases, there was a span of 5 bases. Germline V lookup: CDR1 LGHDT, CDR2 YNNKEL (reference sequence). The CDR3 reads CASSQASEAFF. Written as DNA, the CDR3 is TGTGCCAGCAGCCAAGCCTCCGAAGCTTTCTTT.

The V call is TRBV5-1, the J call TRBJ2-1; weak D call: TRBD1 (6 bases). The CDR3 runs to 16 residues. CDR1 and CDR2 (germline): SGHRS, YFSETQ. V lost 4 bases and J lost 2, with 16 bases in between. As DNA, the CDR3 is TGCGCCAGCAGCACCCTCCCAGGGGTGACCTACAATGAGCAGTTCTTC. Translating it yields CASSTLPGVTYNEQFF.

The chain joins TRBV19 to TRBJ1-1; D is unresolved. Germline CDR1 LNHDA, CDR2 SQIVND (reference sequence). This CDR3 has 15 amino acids. Trimming shortened V by 0 bases and J by 1 base, and 9 bases separated the two germline ends. As DNA, the CDR3 is TGTGCCAGTAGTATAGAACTCCTATCGAACACTGAAGCTTTCTTT. This gives the protein CASSIELLSNTEAFF.

This sequence joins TRBV6-5 and TRBJ2-1, with D possibly matching TRBD2 (6 bases). The V end was cut by 5 bases, the J end by 2 bases, with 13 bases between. The CDR3 loop spans 15 amino acids. Germline V lookup: CDR1 MNHEY, CDR2 SVGAGI. As DNA, the CDR3 is TGTGCCAGCAGTCCGACTAGTTTGCCCTACAATGAGCAGTTCTTC. This gives the protein CASSPTSLPYNEQFF.

CDR3 nucleotides: TGTGCCAGCAGCGTAGCTCAGGAATCTGAAGCTTTCTTT. Protein product: CASSVAQESEAFF. J is TRBJ1-1 and V is TRBV9; D is undetermined. There are 13 residues in the CDR3. The V end lost 0 bases, the J end lost 6 bases, and 9 bases lay between the germline ends. Germline lookup yields CDR1 SGDLS and CDR2 YYNGEE.

This chain joins TRBV6-2 or TRBV6-3 and TRBJ2-3; tentatively, D is TRBD2 (6 bases). V was clipped by 4 bases and J by 1 base, with 18 bases between them. This CDR3 spans 17 amino acids. Germline V gene data show CDR1 as MNHEY and CDR2 as SVGEGT. The CDR3 loop reads CASSWPEKRVGTDTQYF. DNA of the CDR3: TGTGCCAGCAGTTGGCCTGAGAAGCGGGTGGGCACAGATACGCAGTATTTT.

Comment on this clone: Other nucleotide sequences from this sample produce the same CDR3. The rearrangement joins TRBV5-1 to TRBJ1-4; TRBD1 aligns across 7 bases. The J segment lost 5 bases and the V segment lost 4 bases, leaving 5 bases of the junction unmatched. The germline V gene has CDR1 SGHRS and CDR2 YFSETQ. This CDR3 spans 14 amino acids. CDR3 sequence reads: CASSRGTENEKLFF. The CDR3, as DNA: TGCGCCAGCAGCCGCGGGACAGAGAATGAAAAACTGTTTTTT.

The V call is TRBV18, the J call TRBJ2-7, with D perhaps matching TRBD1 (5 bases). V lost 0 bases and J 2 bases, leaving 8 bases between the germline ends. The CDR3 loop spans 14 amino acids. CDR1 and CDR2 (germline): KGHSH, LQKENI. The CDR3 nucleotides are TGTGCCAGCTCACCACCGGCACAGGCCTACGAGCAGTACTTC. Its protein product is CASSPPAQAYEQYF.